A single sample is the source of the 29 T cell receptor beta chains below, sequenced in a study of tumor-infiltrating lymphocytes in primary liver carcinoma. Co-extracted RNA and DNA came from around 18-30 mg of unsorted bulk tissue. The authors made TCR beta cDNA from around 500 ng total RNA with a constant-region primer. For TCR beta, libraries were produced by three nested multiplex PCR rounds using slightly modified ARM-PCR. Amplification in the first two PCR rounds was performed using TRBV1-TRBV30 forward primers and a C-beta reverse primer for 10 cycles each. TCRdb analysed the multiplex PCR reads with MiXCR anew, one entry per CDR3 protein. Of 80,000 or so distinct CDR3 sequences listed, 71% were seen once; the top ten hold around 15%. Sample: liver tumor tissue from sampling region 4. Regarding subset: tumor region T4, right-lateral pole. Receptors originate from a woman aged 55-70 years with primary liver carcinoma and hepatitis B virus infection.

In regard to this clonotype: A read error is likely, as this CDR3 ends without the conserved phenylalanine or tryptophan. The chain employs TRBV6-6 and TRBJ1-6; the match to TRBD1 covers 7 bases. The CDR3 has 14 residues. Per the germline V gene, CDR1 is MNHNY and CDR2 is SVGAGI (reference sequence). The CDR3, as DNA: TGTACCAGCAGTACAGGGCAACAGGGGTCACCCCTCCACATT. Its translation is CTSSTGQQGSPLHI.

This clonotype was seen many times. The V and J genes are TRBV6-1 and TRBJ2-3; tentative D call: TRBD1 (6 bases). V shed 8 bases and J shed 4 bases, with 19 bases lying between them. The V gene's germline CDR1 is MNHNS and CDR2 SASEGT. The CDR3 is 15 amino acids. The CDR3 bases are TGTGCCAGCCGTGGCTTAGGGGGAGAGGCAGATACGCAGTATTTT. It codes for CASRGLGGEADTQYF.

Note on this clonotype: The junction differs from germline at one of its ends, possibly a read error. This chain joins TRBV29-1 and TRBJ2-7; 14 bases map to TRBD2. Germline V gene data show CDR1 as SQVTM and CDR2 as ANQGSEA. This CDR3 region has 16 residues. CDR3 sequence: CSANQGLAGVLYEQNF. The DNA for the CDR3 is TGCAGCGCGAACCAGGGACTAGCGGGAGTCTTATACGAGCAGAACTTC.

This chain uses TRBV6-5 with TRBJ1-6, with D tentatively TRBD1 (6 bases). Germline CDR1 MNHEY, CDR2 SVGAGI. V was trimmed by 5 bases and J by 10 bases, leaving 18 bases between them. The CDR3 loop spans 15 amino acids. CDR3: CASSRGGAGRSPLHF. The CDR3 nucleotides read TGTGCCAGCAGTAGGGGGGGCGCGGGGAGATCACCCCTCCACTTT.

In its sample, this clonotype was seen many times. J is TRBJ1-1 and V is TRBV28, with D possibly TRBD1 on 6 matching bases. The V end lost 7 bases, the J end lost 5 bases, and 20 bases lay between the germline ends. Germline CDR1 reads MDHEN; CDR2 reads SYDVKM. The CDR3 has 15 residues. This CDR3 reads CASTPSYAGVTEAFF. The CDR3 DNA follows: TGTGCCAGCACCCCCTCCTATGCAGGGGTAACTGAAGCTTTCTTT.

Points on this clonotype: This may be a read error: a much more frequent sequence differs by one nucleotide. The V and J genes are TRBV5-1 and TRBJ1-2; 11 bases are a match to TRBD1. Germline-derived CDR1 and CDR2 are SGHRS and YFSETQ. The CDR3 spans 15 residues. The junction had 14 bases not matched to a gene; V was cut back by 3 bases and J by 13 bases. The CDR3 sequence: CASSSGRTGGQAVTF. CDR3 in DNA: TGCGCCAGCAGCTCGGGGAGGACAGGGGGCCAAGCTGTCACCTTC.

This clonotype was seen at least ten times. The rearrangement joins TRBV5-4 to TRBJ1-6; 9 bases align to TRBD1. The CDR3 length is 16 residues. Trimming took 4 bases from V and 7 from J; bases not matched to a gene: 9. Germline V gene lookup returns CDR1 SGHNT and CDR2 YYREEE (reference sequence). The CDR3 DNA sequence: TGTGCCAGCAGCCCGACTATGGGACAGGGAAATTCACCCCTCCACTTT. This codes for CASSPTMGQGNSPLHF.

Concerning this clonotype: Relative to the germline gene, one junction end is altered; a read error may explain this. The chain joins TRBV6-5 to TRBJ1-2; TRBD1 is a possible D gene (6 bases). Germline assignment: CDR1 MNHEY and CDR2 SVGAGI. The CDR3 contains 14 residues. As DNA, the CDR3 is TGCGCTAGCAGGCGGGACACCGCAGAATTTGGCAACACCTTC. Translated: CASRRDTAEFGNTF.

On this clonotype: It may be a read error: a sequence one base away is much more abundant. This is likely a read error, given that the CDR3 carries no conserved phenylalanine or tryptophan at its end. The V gene is TRBV5-4, the J gene TRBJ2-7, with TRBD1 matching over 8 bases. CDR1 SGHNT and CDR2 YYREEE come from the germline V gene (reference sequence). The CDR3 extends over 15 amino acids. Trimming removed 4 bases from V and 3 bases from J; junction bases left unmatched: 9. CDR3 sequence reads: CASSIGTGGDYEQYI. The DNA of the CDR3 is TGTGCCAGCAGCATCGGGACAGGAGGCGACTACGAGCAGTACATC.

Concerning this clonotype itself: Given the absence of the conserved phenylalanine or tryptophan at the CDR3 end, a read error is likely. The chain joins TRBV28 to TRBJ1-1; D gene unclear. Trimming removed 7 bases at V and 2 bases at J, with 17 bases between. This CDR3 has 15 residues. The V gene's germline CDR1 is MDHEN and CDR2 SYDVKM. The CDR3 region is CASKGSWDFNTEAFL. The CDR3 DNA sequence: TGTGCCAGCAAGGGCAGCTGGGATTTCAACACTGAAGCTTTCTTA.

This chain joins TRBV11-3 and TRBJ2-1, with D unresolved. CDR1 and CDR2 (germline): SGHNT, YENEEA. Trimming removed 6 bases from V and 12 bases from J, with 15 bases in between. The CDR3 spans 12 residues. CDR3 bases: TGTGCCAGCAGTTTAAATGCCGATGTGCAGTTCTTC. Translated, it gives CASSLNADVQFF.

This clonotype has a single count. A read error may account for a junction end that differs from germline. The chain uses TRBV11-2 and TRBJ2-5; D not certain. Per the germline V gene, CDR1 is SGHAT and CDR2 is FQNNGV. The CDR3 is 12 residues long. The CDR3 sequence is CGSNYIQETQYF. The CDR3 DNA follows: TGTGGCAGCAACTATATCCAAGAGACCCAGTACTTC.

A note on this clonotype: The CDR3 ends on some other residue instead of the conserved phenylalanine or tryptophan, so this is likely a read error. The chain joins TRBV6-5 to TRBJ2-3, with 9 bases fitting TRBD2. The length of the CDR3 is 15 residues. CDR1 is MNHEY and CDR2 is SVGAGI in the germline V gene. Losses at the gene ends were 6 bases for V and 3 bases for J; bases not matched to a gene: 7. In nucleotides, the CDR3 is TGTGCCAGCAGGCTGAGCGGGAGGATTACAGATACGCAGTATTCT. Protein sequence: CASRLSGRITDTQYS.

Details on this clonotype: No conserved phenylalanine or tryptophan ends this CDR3, so it is likely a read error. This sequence joins TRBV11-2 and TRBJ2-7, with 11 bases fitting TRBD2. Germline CDR1 and CDR2: SGHAT and FQNNGV. The CDR3 covers 15 residues. The CDR3 nucleotides read TGTGCAAGCAGCTTAGCGGGAGGGAACTCCCACGAGCAGTACATC. It is translated as CASSLAGGNSHEQYI.

For this clonotype: A much bigger clone sits one base away, suggesting this may be a read error. This sequence joins TRBV28 and TRBJ2-7; D perhaps matches TRBD2 (5 bases). Germline V gene lookup returns CDR1 MDHEN and CDR2 SYDVKM. V lost 10 bases to trimming and J lost 2 bases, with 15 bases between them. The CDR3 is made up of 13 amino acids. As DNA, the CDR3 is TGTGCCATCGGTTCTAGGAGGCCCTACGAGCAGTACTTC. Translation: CAIGSRRPYEQYF.

Worth noting for this clonotype: A read error may be the cause here, since a much bigger clone is one base away. The chain is built from TRBV28 and TRBJ2-3, with 11 bases lining up with TRBD2. The CDR3 is made up of 16 amino acids. Per germline, CDR1 MDHEN and CDR2 SYDVKM. The CDR3 sequence: CANSVRLAGSTDTQYF. In DNA form, the CDR3 reads TGTGCCAACAGTGTTCGACTAGCGGGAAGCACAGATACGCAGTATTTT. The whole variable domain, remainder taken from reference TRBV28 and TRBJ2-3, is DVKVTQSSRYLVKRTGEKVFLECVQDMDHENMFWYRQDPGLGLRLIYFSYDVKMKEKGDIPEGYSVSREKKERFSLILESASTNQTSMYLCANSVRLAGSTDTQYFGPGTRLTVL.

This clonotype has ten or more counts. V usage is TRBV14 and J usage is TRBJ2-7; 12 positions agree with TRBD2. V was clipped by 4 bases and J by 8 bases; unmatched bases: 9. The CDR3 covers 15 residues. Germline V gene sequence: CDR1 SGHDN, CDR2 FVKESK. As DNA, the CDR3 is TGTGCCAGCAGCCGGACTAGCGGGATCCTTTACAAGCAGTACTTC. The encoded protein is CASSRTSGILYKQYF.

Ten or more counts support this clonotype. The V call is TRBV7-2, the J call TRBJ2-1; 12 positions agree with TRBD2. V shed 5 bases and J 9 bases; nucleotides not matched to a gene: 11. Per germline, CDR1 SGHTA and CDR2 FQGNSA. CDR3 length: 16 residues. In nucleotides, the CDR3 is TGTGCCAGCAGCCCTAAGACTAGCGGGAGAAGGGGTGAGCAGTTCTTC. It yields the protein CASSPKTSGRRGEQFF.

About this clonotype: The CDR3 ends on some other residue instead of the conserved phenylalanine or tryptophan, so this is likely a read error. The limits of the CDR3 on the DNA are not certain, so only TCRdb's listed CDR3 is given. The chain is built from TRBV12-3 or TRBV12-4 and TRBJ1-1. The CDR3 has 12 residues if both end residues are counted. The CDR3 region is CASIETNTEAFV.

A few counts support this clonotype. A read error may be the cause here, since a much bigger clone is one base away. This chain connects TRBV10-3 to TRBJ2-5; 7 positions match TRBD1. V shed 9 bases, J shed 5 bases, and the junction held 6 bases outside the gene matches. Germline values: CDR1 ENHRY, CDR2 SYGVKD. The CDR3 runs to 12 residues. The CDR3 sequence: CAIRGGGETQYF. CDR3 sequence (DNA): TGTGCCATACGAGGGGGCGGCGAGACCCAGTACTTC.

Concerning this clonotype itself: As the CDR3 is not closed by the conserved phenylalanine or tryptophan, this likely results from a read error. The rearrangement links TRBV11-3 to TRBJ2-1; the D gene is possibly TRBD1 (10 bases). The CDR3 consists of 19 residues. In germline, CDR1 is SGHNT, CDR2 YENEEA. V shed 6 bases and J shed 6 bases, with 30 bases lying between them. The CDR3 nucleotides read TGTGCCAGCAGTGCCGGACAGGGGGGACCAGCGGGAGGATTCAATGAGCAGTTCCTC. Translated: CASSAGQGGPAGGFNEQFL.

Comment on this clonotype: At one end, the junction sequence differs from germline, possibly due to a read error. DNA of the CDR3: TGCGCCAGCAGCGGGACAGAGGACGAGCAGTATTTC. This encodes CASSGTEDEQYF. The rearrangement links TRBV10-2 to TRBJ2-7, with 7 bases aligning to TRBD1. The germline gives CDR1 WSHSY, CDR2 SAAADI. The CDR3 has 12 amino acids.

About this clonotype itself: A much larger clone lies a single base off, so this may be a read error. This rearrangement joins TRBV28 to TRBJ2-4; 11 bases match TRBD1. The CDR3 extends over 21 amino acids. The germline gives CDR1 MDHEN, CDR2 SYDVKM. V was clipped by 3 bases and J by 1 base; unmatched bases: 17. CDR3 sequence: CASSFPPRDRGSTGAKNIQYF. The CDR3 nucleotides are TGTGCCAGCAGTTTCCCGCCCCGGGACAGGGGGAGTACTGGGGCCAAAAACATTCAGTACTTC.

This clonotype was observed at least ten times. The rearrangement links TRBV6-2 or TRBV6-3 to TRBJ2-2, with D perhaps matching TRBD2 (5 bases). Trimming left V 6 bases short and J 5 bases short, with 13 bases between. Germline CDR1 and CDR2: MNHEY and SVGEGT. The CDR3 is 14 amino acids. The CDR3 sequence is CASSQFGDTGELFF. CDR3 nucleotides: TGTGCCAGCAGCCAATTCGGGGATACCGGGGAGCTGTTTTTT.

The V gene is TRBV6-5, the J gene TRBJ2-7; tentative D call: TRBD1 (5 bases). Trimming pared 6 bases from V and 1 base from J, leaving 19 bases between. From germline, CDR1 is MNHEY and CDR2 SVGAGI. This CDR3 is 16 amino acids long. The CDR3 protein is CASSPTGGRISYEQYF. DNA for the CDR3: TGTGCCAGCAGCCCTACAGGCGGCCGAATATCCTACGAGCAGTACTTC.

On this clonotype itself: One junction end disagrees with the germline gene, perhaps due to a read error. The rearrangement uses TRBV28 and TRBJ2-3; unclear D gene. Germline values: CDR1 MDHEN, CDR2 SYDVKM. This CDR3 contains 15 residues. Written as DNA, the CDR3 is TGTGTCAGCAGTTTATTCCGGCCGAGCACAGATACGCAGTATTTT. Translating it yields CVSSLFRPSTDTQYF.

A note on this clonotype: The germline gene is not matched at one end of the junction; a read error may be the cause. This chain uses TRBV29-1 with TRBJ2-2, with D possibly being TRBD2 (5 bases). CDR1 SQVTM and CDR2 ANQGSEA come from the germline V gene. The CDR3 sequence is 11 residues long. CDR3 coding DNA: TGCAGCGTTGGCTTCACCGGGGTGCTGTTCTTT. It encodes CSVGFTGVLFF.

The chain links TRBV9 to TRBJ2-1; the D is unclear. CDR1 is SGDLS and CDR2 is YYNGEE in the germline V gene. Trimming pared 0 bases from V and 4 bases from J, leaving 14 bases between. The CDR3 is made up of 16 amino acids. This CDR3 is CASSVADIDTYNEQFF. Written as DNA, the CDR3 is TGTGCCAGCAGCGTAGCAGACATAGATACTTACAATGAGCAGTTCTTC. The whole variable domain, remainder taken from reference TRBV9 and TRBJ2-1, is DSGVTQTPKHLITATGQRVTLRCSPRSGDLSVYWYQQSLDQGLQFLIQYYNGEERAKGNILERFSAQQFPDLHSELNLSSLELGDSALYFCASSVADIDTYNEQFFGPGTRLTVL.

Turning to this clonotype: This may be a read error, as it is one base from a much larger clone. The chain carries TRBV28 and TRBJ1-6, with a weak D call TRBD1 (5 bases). The CDR3 spans 11 residues. Germline loops: CDR1 MDHEN, CDR2 SYDVKM. The CDR3 is CAGSRGSPLHF. CDR3 DNA sequence: TGTGCCGGCAGTAGGGGTTCACCCCTCCACTTT.